These 4 T cell receptor beta chains were all obtained from the same sample, sequenced in a study of Graves' ophthalmopathy and Graves' hyperthyroidism. RNA transcripts provided the template for amplifying TCR beta CDR3 regions. RT-PCR with HTBI primers came first, then second-round multiplex PCR. TCRdb used MiXCR to reprocess the multiplex PCR reads, holding one entry per CDR3 protein. The sample has 600,000 to 700,000 distinct CDR3 sequences, about two fifths seen once; the top ten hold more than 2.5%. Sequenced material: peripheral blood. These receptor sequences come from an adult man with Graves' ophthalmopathy.

There are a few counts of this clonotype. The chain joins TRBV6-6 to TRBJ2-7; 9 positions agree with TRBD1. Trimming took 6 bases from V and 3 from J; bases not matched to a gene: 12. Germline lookup yields CDR1 MNHNY and CDR2 SVGAGI (reference sequence). The length of the CDR3 is 16 residues. This CDR3 is CASSHGYRGPNYEQYF. Here the CDR3 DNA reads TGTGCCAGCAGCCACGGGTACAGGGGGCCTAACTACGAGCAGTACTTC.

This clonotype has at least ten counts. V gene TRBV7-8 combines with J gene TRBJ2-7; 9 bases line up with TRBD2. Per germline, CDR1 SGHVS and CDR2 FQNEAQ. This CDR3 is built from 14 residues. Trimming at V came to 3 bases and at J to 9 bases, leaving 9 bases not matched to a gene. Here the CDR3 reads CASSFALAGEGQYF. The CDR3 DNA reads as TGTGCCAGCAGCTTCGCCTTAGCGGGAGAGGGGCAGTACTTC.

This clonotype showed up just a few times. This may come from a read error, since a much larger clone is one base off. The chain employs TRBV7-2 and TRBJ2-7; a possible D gene is TRBD1 (5 bases). This CDR3 contains 14 residues. Germline lookup yields CDR1 SGHTA and CDR2 FQGNSA. Trimming removed 7 bases from V and 2 bases from J, with 15 bases in between. This CDR3 is CASTEDTDPYEQYF. The CDR3 DNA sequence: TGTGCCAGCACCGAGGACACGGACCCCTACGAGCAGTACTTC. Full variable domain (outside the CDR3, taken from reference TRBV7-2 and TRBJ2-7): GAGVSQSPSNKVTEKGKDVELRCDPISGHTALYWYRQSLGQGLEFLIYFQGNSAPDKSGLPSDRFSAERTGGSVSTLTIQRTQQEDSAVYLCASTEDTDPYEQYFGPGTRLTVT.

The chain employs TRBV7-9 and TRBJ2-7, with TRBD1 identical over 8 bases. CDR1 and CDR2 from the germline V gene are SEHNR and FQNEAQ (reference sequence). This CDR3 has 14 residues. V trimming: 5 bases; J trimming: 6 bases; junction bases outside the gene matches: 9. In DNA form, the CDR3 reads TGTGCCAGCAGCCTTCCGGGACAGGTTGTCGAGCAGTACTTC. Its translation is CASSLPGQVVEQYF.